Each of the 30 T cell receptor beta chains below was sequenced from the same sample in a study of T-cell reconstitution after alpha-beta-depleted transplantation in children. Using unique molecular identifiers, the investigators prepared the TCRbeta library. TCRdb itself ran the PCR reads through MiXCR, one entry per CDR3 protein. The sample contains hundreds of thousands of distinct CDR3 sequences, more than 20% of which appear only once. This sample comprised PBMCs, obtained before TCRalphabeta/CD19-depleted stem cell transplant. The source is a girl aged 2-10 years with Fanconi anemia, due to receive a stem cell transplant.

The V gene is TRBV20-1, the J gene TRBJ2-2; TRBD2 matches 14 bases. V gave up 4 bases and J gave up 0 bases; unmatched junction bases: 4. Germline V lookup: CDR1 DFQATT, CDR2 SNEGSKA (reference sequence). This CDR3 has 17 amino acids. CDR3 loop: CSATPTSGRANTGELFF. CDR3 nucleotides: TGCAGTGCTACTCCGACTAGCGGGAGGGCGAACACCGGGGAGCTGTTTTTT.

This clonotype has at least ten counts. The chain joins TRBV12-3 or TRBV12-4 to TRBJ2-7, with unresolved D. Trimming cost V 2 bases and J 3 bases, with 8 bases left between them. This CDR3 region has 13 residues. CDR3 nucleotides: TGTGCCAGCAGTTTAAAGGCTAACTACGAGCAGTACTTC. It yields the protein CASSLKANYEQYF.

This clonotype was recorded at least ten times. The V and J genes are TRBV12-3 or TRBV12-4 and TRBJ1-1, with a possible D match to TRBD1 (5 bases). This CDR3 region has 15 residues. V was clipped by 6 bases and J by 6 bases, with 20 bases between them. As DNA, the CDR3 is TGTGCCAGCAGCCCTCTTAACCCAGGGCCCGCTGAAGCTTTCTTT. This encodes CASSPLNPGPAEAFF.

The chain joins TRBV29-1 to TRBJ1-5, with 8 bases identical to TRBD1. The length of the CDR3 is 14 residues. Germline CDR1 reads SQVTM; CDR2 reads ANQGSEA. V was clipped by 6 bases and J by 2 bases; unmatched bases: 6. For the CDR3, the DNA is TGCAGCGTAGCGGTACAGGGGGGCAATCAGCCCCAGCATTTT. As protein: CSVAVQGGNQPQHF. The whole variable domain, remainder taken from reference TRBV29-1 and TRBJ1-5, is SAVISQKPSRDICQRGTSLTIQCQVDSQVTMMFWYRQQPGQSLTLIATANQGSEATYESGFVIDKFPISRPNLTFSTLTVSNMSPEDSSIYLCSVAVQGGNQPQHFGDGTRLSIL.

This clonotype was found many times. The chain couples TRBV6-1 to TRBJ1-1; D possibly corresponds to TRBD1 (6 bases). The V and J ends lost 3 bases and 2 bases respectively, with 13 bases between them. This CDR3 has 15 amino acids. Per the germline V gene, CDR1 is MNHNS and CDR2 is SASEGT. The chain's CDR3 is CASSDPLDRNTEAFF. CDR3 DNA sequence: TGTGCCAGCAGTGATCCCTTGGACAGAAACACTGAAGCTTTCTTT.

This clonotype came up a few times. The gene calls are TRBV5-1 and TRBJ1-2, with D possibly TRBD1 on 5 matching bases. V was cut by 2 bases and J by 4 bases, with 15 bases left in between. Germline CDR1 is SGHRS and CDR2 is YFSETQ. This CDR3 has 15 residues. This chain's CDR3 is CASSFTREGLYGYTF. CDR3 nucleotides: TGCGCCAGCAGCTTTACCAGGGAGGGCCTCTATGGCTACACCTTC. Using reference TRBV5-1 and TRBJ1-2 for the parts outside the CDR3, the full variable domain is KAGVTQTPRYLIKTRGQQVTLSCSPISGHRSVSWYQQTPGQGLQFLFEYFSETQRNKGNFPGRFSGRQFSNSRSEMNVSTLELGDSALYLCASSFTREGLYGYTFGSGTRLTVV.

V gene TRBV10-3 combines with J gene TRBJ1-2; the D is unclear. This CDR3 spans 16 amino acids. CDR1 and CDR2 (germline): ENHRY, SYGVKD. Trimming cost V 2 bases and J 5 bases, with 18 bases left between them. The chain's CDR3 is CAISEPTARGSYGYTF. CDR3 DNA: TGTGCCATCAGTGAGCCGACGGCACGGGGTAGTTATGGCTACACCTTC.

This clonotype was observed a handful of times. The J gene is TRBJ2-3, the V gene TRBV7-3; D remains ambiguous. The germline V gene encodes CDR1 SGHTA and CDR2 FQGTGA. This CDR3 has 12 amino acids. V was clipped by 2 bases and J by 8 bases, with 8 bases between them. This CDR3 is CASSLDRGTQYF. CDR3 bases: TGTGCCAGCAGCTTAGATCGTGGTACGCAGTATTTT.

The rearrangement links TRBV7-2 to TRBJ2-3; D not resolved. Per germline, CDR1 SGHTA and CDR2 FQGNSA. The CDR3 has 15 residues. Trimming took 0 bases from V and 4 from J, leaving 11 bases between them. The CDR3, as DNA: TGTGCCAGCAGCTTAGCGGTAGCTACCGCAGATACGCAGTATTTT. As protein: CASSLAVATADTQYF. Together with reference TRBV7-2 and TRBJ2-3, the CDR3 gives the full variable domain: GAGVSQSPSNKVTEKGKDVELRCDPISGHTALYWYRQSLGQGLEFLIYFQGNSAPDKSGLPSDRFSAERTGGSVSTLTIQRTQQEDSAVYLCASSLAVATADTQYFGPGTRLTVL.

In its sample, this clonotype was seen many times. The chain links TRBV5-1 to TRBJ2-3, with no clear D. With 4 bases removed from V and 6 bases from J, the gap between germline ends came to 15 bases. The CDR3 consists of 14 residues. In germline, CDR1 is SGHRS, CDR2 YFSETQ. CDR3 bases: TGCGCCAGCAGCCACATAGACTCACGGGATACGCAGTATTTT. Its translation: CASSHIDSRDTQYF.

This clonotype was detected a few times. The CDR3 reads CAWSVGVAGELFF. CDR3 DNA: TGTGCCTGGAGTGTCGGTGTTGCCGGGGAGCTGTTTTTT. V gene TRBV30 combines with J gene TRBJ2-2, with unresolved D. Trimming took off 0 bases at V and 6 bases at J, with 8 bases between the two ends. There are 13 residues in the CDR3. The germline gives CDR1 GTSNPN, CDR2 SVGIG (reference sequence).

This chain links TRBV19 with TRBJ2-5, with D hard to call. Trimming took 4 bases from V and 2 from J, leaving 8 bases between them. The CDR3 is 13 residues long. Germline assignment: CDR1 LNHDA and CDR2 SQIVND (reference sequence). The CDR3 nucleotides read TGTGCCAGTAGTAACAGTGTACAAGAGACCCAGTACTTC. Translation gives CASSNSVQETQYF.

The sample holds many counts of this clonotype. The genes are TRBV10-3 and TRBJ1-2; D is uncertain. Trimming removed 10 bases at V and 1 base at J, with 13 bases between. Germline CDR1 and CDR2: ENHRY and SYGVKD. CDR3 length equals 13 residues. The CDR3 is CATRTENNYGYTF. The CDR3 DNA follows: TGTGCCACCCGGACGGAGAATAACTATGGCTACACCTTC.

Ten or more counts support this clonotype. The rearrangement joins TRBV29-1 to TRBJ2-7; unclear D gene. The V end lost 6 bases, the J end lost 1 base, and 10 bases lay between the germline ends. CDR1 and CDR2 (germline): SQVTM, ANQGSEA. The CDR3 runs to 12 residues. The CDR3 here is CSVGMGSYEQYF. As DNA, the CDR3 is TGCAGCGTGGGAATGGGGTCCTACGAGCAGTACTTC.

This chain uses TRBV29-1 with TRBJ1-2; 8 bases match TRBD1. V gave up 5 bases and J gave up 4 bases; unmatched junction bases: 3. The germline V gene has CDR1 SQVTM and CDR2 ANQGSEA. CDR3 length equals 12 residues. CDR3 sequence: CSVQGAGYGYTF. CDR3 sequence (DNA): TGCAGCGTTCAGGGGGCCGGCTATGGCTACACCTTC.

In its sample, this clonotype was seen a few times. The chain links TRBV29-1 to TRBJ1-5, with no clear D. The ends were cut back, 4 bases at V and 6 bases at J, with 13 bases in the middle. Looked up from germline, CDR1 is SQVTM and CDR2 is ANQGSEA. This CDR3 contains 13 residues. CDR3 sequence reads: CSVGFGRGQPQHF. For the CDR3, the DNA is TGCAGCGTTGGTTTTGGGCGAGGTCAGCCCCAGCATTTT.

This clonotype has more than one count but fewer than ten. The V call is TRBV9, the J call TRBJ2-5; TRBD2 might be the D (5 bases). Germline V gene lookup returns CDR1 SGDLS and CDR2 YYNGEE. CDR3 size: 16 residues. Trimming left V 4 bases short and J 1 base short, with 17 bases between. This CDR3 is CASSPLGRTFQETQYF. The CDR3 DNA reads as TGTGCCAGCAGCCCACTAGGAAGGACTTTCCAAGAGACCCAGTACTTC.

J is TRBJ2-2 and V is TRBV29-1; D unclear. Trimming pared 0 bases from V and 6 bases from J, leaving 11 bases between. This CDR3 contains 14 residues. CDR1 is SQVTM, CDR2 ANQGSEA, per germline. The CDR3 loop reads CSVEDGFTPGELFF. The CDR3 DNA is TGCAGCGTTGAAGACGGATTCACTCCCGGGGAGCTGTTTTTT.

The table lists this clonotype with many counts. This chain links TRBV12-3 or TRBV12-4 with TRBJ1-2; the D is unclear. The CDR3 is 14 amino acids. The germline V and J ends were trimmed by 1 base and 8 bases, with 14 bases remaining between them. The CDR3 loop is CASSLDQTRRGYTF. CDR3 in DNA: TGTGCCAGCAGTTTAGATCAGACACGGCGGGGCTACACCTTC.

Ten or more counts support this clonotype. The chain employs TRBV24-1 and TRBJ2-1; D perhaps matches TRBD1 (6 bases). This CDR3 region has 16 residues. V gave up 1 base and J gave up 8 bases, with 17 bases separating them. Germline CDR1 reads KGHDR; CDR2 reads SFDVKD. The CDR3 DNA reads TGTGCCACCAGTGATTTAGGGGACACCGATTCGTATGAGCAGTTCTTC. Amino acid sequence: CATSDLGDTDSYEQFF.

Here the CDR3 reads CASSYSRLENYGYTF. CDR3 in DNA: TGTGCCAGCAGTTACTCGAGGCTGGAAAACTATGGCTACACCTTC. This rearrangement joins TRBV6-2 or TRBV6-3 to TRBJ1-2; no firm D call. CDR1 and CDR2 (germline): MNHEY, SVGEGT. Trimming pared 0 bases from V and 2 bases from J, leaving 10 bases between. This CDR3 is built from 15 residues.

The table lists this clonotype with a few counts. The rearrangement uses TRBV29-1 and TRBJ2-1; no firm D call. Germline CDR1 and CDR2: SQVTM and ANQGSEA. This CDR3 comprises 12 residues. Trimming shortened V by 1 base and J by 10 bases, and 11 bases separated the two germline ends. CDR3 nucleotide sequence: TGCAGCGTTGAAGGACTTCGGATCGAGCAGTTCTTC. Its translation: CSVEGLRIEQFF.

This clonotype has at least ten counts. The chain is built from TRBV5-1 and TRBJ2-5, with 7 bases identical to TRBD2. Per germline, CDR1 SGHRS and CDR2 YFSETQ. With V trimmed by 5 bases and J by 4 bases, 8 bases remained unmatched. The CDR3 spans 14 residues. The CDR3 coding sequence is TGCGCCAGCAGTATGGCGGGAGAGGCAGAGACCCAGTACTTC. As protein: CASSMAGEAETQYF.

The V gene is TRBV7-7, the J gene TRBJ1-5, with TRBD1 matching over 7 bases. V shed 0 bases, J shed 2 bases, and the junction held 7 bases outside the gene matches. Germline CDR1 and CDR2: SSHAT and FNYEAQ (reference sequence). The CDR3 length is 17 residues. DNA for the CDR3: TGTGCCAGCAGCTTAGCGTCCCAGGGGGAGGGCAATCAGCCCCAGCATTTT. Translation gives CASSLASQGEGNQPQHF.

For this clonotype: Being one base from a much bigger clone, this may be a read error. Lacking the conserved final phenylalanine or tryptophan, this CDR3 likely reflects a read error. CDR3 region: CASSPTAYNTGELFV. In nucleotides, the CDR3 is TGTGCCAGCAGTCCGACAGCCTATAACACCGGGGAGCTGTTTGTT. The rearrangement uses TRBV6-1 and TRBJ2-2; tentatively, D is TRBD1 (5 bases). V lost 5 bases, J lost 2 bases, and 12 bases lay in between. The CDR3 spans 15 residues. Germline values: CDR1 MNHNS, CDR2 SASEGT.

This chain's CDR3 is CASSKVWEETQYF. CDR3 in DNA: TGTGCCAGCAGCAAAGTGTGGGAAGAGACCCAGTACTTC. V usage is TRBV21-1 and J usage is TRBJ2-5. TRBV21-1 is marked as a pseudogene. The CDR3 totals 13 residues.

This clonotype was found a few times. This sequence joins TRBV2 and TRBJ2-1; a possible D gene is TRBD2 (6 bases). CDR1 is SNHLY and CDR2 is FYNNEI in the germline V gene. V was shortened by 3 bases and J by 9 bases, with 12 bases between the two germline ends. The CDR3 contains 13 residues. CDR3 amino acids: CASSDSSETEQFF. The CDR3 nucleotides read TGTGCCAGCAGTGATTCTAGCGAGACTGAGCAGTTCTTC. Based on the CDR3 plus reference TRBV2 and TRBJ2-1, the full variable domain is EPEVTQTPSHQVTQMGQEVILRCVPISNHLYFYWYRQILGQKVEFLVSFYNNEISEKSEIFDDQFSVERPDGSNFTLKIRSTKLEDSAMYFCASSDSSETEQFFGPGTRLTVL.

This clonotype was recorded many times. The genes are TRBV20-1 and TRBJ2-3; D perhaps matches TRBD1 (6 bases). Germline loops: CDR1 DFQATT, CDR2 SNEGSKA (reference sequence). The CDR3 extends over 14 amino acids. The V end lost 4 bases, the J end lost 2 bases, and 13 bases lay between the germline ends. The CDR3 nucleotides read TGCAGTGCTATGGACAGTACTTCCACAGATACGCAGTATTTT. Translation gives CSAMDSTSTDTQYF.

The chain combines TRBV20-1 with TRBJ2-2; TRBD2 matches 10 bases. The CDR3 covers 15 residues. V dropped 6 bases and J dropped 7; count of bases not matched to a gene: 11. Germline-derived CDR1 and CDR2 are DFQATT and SNEGSKA (reference sequence). In DNA, the CDR3 is TGCAGTGCCAGGGCAGCGGGGGGGCGGAACGGGGAGCTGTTTTTT. Protein product: CSARAAGGRNGELFF.

This clonotype appeared many times. The gene calls are TRBV7-3 and TRBJ2-3, with unresolved D. Germline CDR1 SGHTA, CDR2 FQGTGA. This CDR3 is 14 amino acids long. V lost 1 base and J 6 bases, leaving 11 bases between the germline ends. CDR3 region: CASSLNSFPDTQYF. The CDR3 DNA reads TGTGCCAGCAGCTTAAACAGTTTTCCCGATACGCAGTATTTT.